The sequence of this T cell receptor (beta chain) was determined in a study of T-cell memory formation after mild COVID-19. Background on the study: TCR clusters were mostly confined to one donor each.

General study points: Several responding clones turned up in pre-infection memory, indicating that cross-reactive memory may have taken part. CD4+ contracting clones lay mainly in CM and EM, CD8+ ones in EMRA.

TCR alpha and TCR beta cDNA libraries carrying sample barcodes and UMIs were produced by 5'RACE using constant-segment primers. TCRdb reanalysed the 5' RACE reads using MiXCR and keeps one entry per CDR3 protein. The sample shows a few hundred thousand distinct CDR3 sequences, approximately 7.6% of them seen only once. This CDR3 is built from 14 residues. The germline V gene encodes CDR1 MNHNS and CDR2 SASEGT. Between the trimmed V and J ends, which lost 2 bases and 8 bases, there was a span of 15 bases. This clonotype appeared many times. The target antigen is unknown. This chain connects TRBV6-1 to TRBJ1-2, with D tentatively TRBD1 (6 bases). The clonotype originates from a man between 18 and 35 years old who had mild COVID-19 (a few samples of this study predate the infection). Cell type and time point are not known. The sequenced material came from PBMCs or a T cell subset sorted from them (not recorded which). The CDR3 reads CASSEISGAWGYTF. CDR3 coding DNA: TGTGCCAGCAGTGAAATATCGGGGGCGTGGGGCTACACCTTC.